This note documents a single T cell receptor beta chain sequence. Its matching antigen is unknown. Each sample contributed roughly 100,000 TCR templates to the assay. The assay was immunoSEQ multiplex PCR, and TCRdb's table has in-frame clones only and misses some. The sample shows 95,000 to 100,000 clones, around nine tenths of them seen only once. The record originates from a study of siplizumab effects on memory and regulatory T cells. Regarding the study as a whole: Naive T cells appeared more diverse than memory cells and seemed to be major alloresponse contributors. Sequences that were alloreactive and traceable to unstimulated CD4+ memory cells were significantly reduced by siplizumab.

The trim removed 2 bases at V and 1 base at J, leaving 7 bases unmatched. Germline V gene sequence: CDR1 MGHRA, CDR2 YSYEKL. This CDR3 region has 16 residues. The chain uses TRBV4-1 and TRBJ2-7; 8 positions agree with TRBD1. The sequence came from a human donor in good health. The sequenced sample was non-Treg CD4+ T cells sorted from blood. The CDR3: CASSQLGQGGSYEQYF. Here the CDR3 DNA reads TGCGCCAGCAGCCAACTTGGACAGGGAGGTTCCTACGAGCAGTACTTC.